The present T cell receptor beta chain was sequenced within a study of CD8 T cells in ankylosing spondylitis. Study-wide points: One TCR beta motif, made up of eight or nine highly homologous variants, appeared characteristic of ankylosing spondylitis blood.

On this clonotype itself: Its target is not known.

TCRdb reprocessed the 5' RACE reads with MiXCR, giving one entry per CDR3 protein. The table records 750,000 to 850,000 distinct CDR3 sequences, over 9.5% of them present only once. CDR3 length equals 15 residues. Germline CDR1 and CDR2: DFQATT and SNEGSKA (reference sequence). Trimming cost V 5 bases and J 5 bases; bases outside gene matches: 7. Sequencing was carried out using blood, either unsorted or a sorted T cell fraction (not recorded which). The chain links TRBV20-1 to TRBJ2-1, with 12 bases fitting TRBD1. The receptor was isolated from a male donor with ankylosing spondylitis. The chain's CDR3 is CSAVPGQGANNEQFF. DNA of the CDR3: TGCAGTGCTGTCCCGGGACAGGGGGCCAACAATGAGCAGTTCTTC.